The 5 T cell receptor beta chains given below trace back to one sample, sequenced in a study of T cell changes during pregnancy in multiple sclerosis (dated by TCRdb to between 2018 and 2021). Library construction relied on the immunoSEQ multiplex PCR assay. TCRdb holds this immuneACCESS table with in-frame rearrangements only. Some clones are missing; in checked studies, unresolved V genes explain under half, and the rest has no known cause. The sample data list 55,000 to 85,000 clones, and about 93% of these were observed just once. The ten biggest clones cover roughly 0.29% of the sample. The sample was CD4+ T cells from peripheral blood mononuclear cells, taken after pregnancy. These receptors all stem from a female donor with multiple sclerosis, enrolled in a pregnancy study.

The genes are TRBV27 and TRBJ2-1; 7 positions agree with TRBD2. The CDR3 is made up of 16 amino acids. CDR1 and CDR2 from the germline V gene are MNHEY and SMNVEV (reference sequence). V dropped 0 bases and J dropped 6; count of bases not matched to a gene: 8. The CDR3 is CASSLSTSRRGNEQFF. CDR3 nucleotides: TGTGCCAGCAGTTTATCGACTAGCCGTCGGGGCAATGAGCAGTTCTTC.

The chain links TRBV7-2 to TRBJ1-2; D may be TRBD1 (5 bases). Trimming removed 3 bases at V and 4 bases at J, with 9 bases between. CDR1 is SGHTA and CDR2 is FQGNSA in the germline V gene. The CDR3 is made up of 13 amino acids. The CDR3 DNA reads TGTGCCAGCAGCTTCGACAGTCGCTATGGCTACACCTTC. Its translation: CASSFDSRYGYTF.

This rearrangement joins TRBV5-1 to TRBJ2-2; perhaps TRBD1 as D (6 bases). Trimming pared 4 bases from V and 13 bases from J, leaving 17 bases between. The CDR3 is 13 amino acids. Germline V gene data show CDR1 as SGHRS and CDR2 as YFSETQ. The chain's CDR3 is CASSLTGREVLFF. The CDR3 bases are TGCGCCAGCAGCCTGACAGGTCGGGAAGTGCTGTTTTTT.

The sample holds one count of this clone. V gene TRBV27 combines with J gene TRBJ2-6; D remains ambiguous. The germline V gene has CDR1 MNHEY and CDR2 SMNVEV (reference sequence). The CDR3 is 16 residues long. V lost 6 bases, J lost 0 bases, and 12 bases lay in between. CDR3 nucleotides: TGTGCCAGCAGATTCCTCCTAAACTCTGGGGCCAACGTCCTGACTTTC. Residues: CASRFLLNSGANVLTF.

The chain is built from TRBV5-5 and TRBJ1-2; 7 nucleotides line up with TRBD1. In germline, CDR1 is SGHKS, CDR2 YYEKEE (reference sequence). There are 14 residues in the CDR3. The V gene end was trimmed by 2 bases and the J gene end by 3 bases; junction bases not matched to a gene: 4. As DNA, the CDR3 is TGTGCCAGCAGCTTTTCTGGGACAGACTATGGCTACACCTTC. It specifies CASSFSGTDYGYTF.